The present entry profiles one T cell receptor (beta chain) with its context. This entry comes from a study of shared clonotypes between healthy human individuals. Data came from immunoSEQ multiplex PCR; TCRdb stores just in-frame clones and leaves some out. The repertoire holds about 2.4 million clones, with more than 80% as singletons. CDR1 and CDR2 from the germline V gene are MNHGY and SAAAGT. This CDR3 contains 23 residues. V lost 6 bases, J lost 5 bases, and 33 bases stayed unmatched. Sample: naive CD4+ T cells sorted from blood. Subset defined: CD45RA+ positively selected. The TCR was taken from a man younger than 35 in good health. V gene TRBV6-8 combines with J gene TRBJ2-1, with TRBD2 identical over 8 bases. CDR3 residues: CASRMSWPTGSPDGRAFDNEQFF. The DNA of the CDR3 is TGTGCCAGCAGGATGAGCTGGCCTACGGGTTCCCCTGACGGGAGGGCCTTCGACAATGAGCAGTTCTTC.